This TCR beta chain came from a study of blood T cell repertoires in COVID-19. Overall study: The United States, Italy and Spain provided the acute and convalescent COVID-19 samples. Sources were T cells, B-cell-depleted T cells, or PBMCs; the material itself was cDNA or gDNA.

This clone was counted between two and nine times. TCRdb's table, derived via immunoSEQ multiplex PCR, lists solely in-frame clones and lacks some. This table has roughly 92,000 clones, around 86% appearing once. Losses at the gene ends were 5 bases for V and 6 bases for J; bases not matched to a gene: 7. The germline gives CDR1 SGHVS, CDR2 FQNEAQ. There are 15 residues in the CDR3. This TCR came from a woman of 80 years or more with acute or convalescent COVID-19. Sequencing was done on a sample of peripheral blood. The rearrangement uses TRBV7-8 and TRBJ2-1, with 10 bases fitting TRBD2. CDR3 sequence: CASSGSGGASNEQFF. CDR3 sequence (DNA): TGTGCCAGCAGCGGAAGCGGGGGGGCCTCCAATGAGCAGTTCTTC.